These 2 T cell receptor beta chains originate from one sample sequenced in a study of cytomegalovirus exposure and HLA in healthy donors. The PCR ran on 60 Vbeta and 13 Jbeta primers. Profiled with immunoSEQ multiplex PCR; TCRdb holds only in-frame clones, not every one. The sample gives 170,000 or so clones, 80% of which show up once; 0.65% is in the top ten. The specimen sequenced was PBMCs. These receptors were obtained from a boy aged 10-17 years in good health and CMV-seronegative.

As DNA, the CDR3 is TGTGCCAGCAGTTATGGTGCCAGGGAAAGGGTAAAACTGTTTTTT. It specifies CASSYGARERVKLFF. The rearrangement links TRBV6-6 to TRBJ1-4, with a tentative D call TRBD1 (5 bases). CDR3 length: 15 amino acids. V lost 3 bases and J lost 10, with 18 bases in between. Germline CDR1 reads MNHNY; CDR2 reads SVGAGI (reference sequence).

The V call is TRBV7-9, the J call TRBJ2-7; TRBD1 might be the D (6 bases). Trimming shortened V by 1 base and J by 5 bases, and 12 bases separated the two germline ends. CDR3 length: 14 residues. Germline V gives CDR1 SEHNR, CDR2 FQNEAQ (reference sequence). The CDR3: CASSLVAGVDEQYF. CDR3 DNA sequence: TGTGCCAGCAGCTTAGTCGCAGGGGTTGACGAGCAGTACTTC.